This T cell receptor beta chain was profiled in a study of blood T cell repertoires in COVID-19. Study-level information: Both acute and convalescent COVID-19 samples were obtained from the United States, Italy and Spain. The cDNA or gDNA used as material had been derived from T cells, B-cell-depleted T cells, or PBMCs.

Sequencing used immunoSEQ multiplex PCR; TCRdb keeps in-frame clones, though not all of them. The sample contains more than 100,000 clones, roughly four fifths of which appear only once. Germline V gene sequence: CDR1 MNHEY, CDR2 SVGEGT. Trimming took 2 bases from V and 0 from J, leaving 17 bases between them. The CDR3 spans 17 residues. The sample holds a few counts of this clone. The receptor was derived from a woman aged 50 to 60 with acute or convalescent COVID-19. The sequencing sample was made of peripheral blood. This chain links TRBV6-2 or TRBV6-3 with TRBJ2-7, with D possibly being TRBD1 (6 bases). CDR3 in amino acids: CASSYNRGGRVSYEQYF. The CDR3 DNA reads as TGTGCCAGCAGTTACAACCGAGGGGGTCGGGTCTCCTACGAGCAGTACTTC.